The 21 T cell receptor beta chains reported below all come from one sample, sequenced in a study of identical twins. TCRdb re-derived calls from the 5' RACE reads in MiXCR, one entry per CDR3 protein. The sample has approximately 500,000 distinct CDR3 sequences; 13% to 15% are singletons. The sample was also reused in another study, on yellow fever vaccine responses in identical twins.

Sequenced sample: CD4+ T cells sorted from blood. The receptor source for this set is a woman aged 18-29 years in good health.

The V and J genes are TRBV6-5 and TRBJ2-2; TRBD2 aligns across 8 bases. Germline CDR1 and CDR2: MNHEY and SVGAGI. The CDR3 is 18 amino acids. V was clipped by 2 bases and J by 5 bases; unmatched bases: 13. CDR3 DNA sequence: TGTGCCAGCAGTTACCCGTCAGGCGGGGGGCAGAGGACCGGGGAGCTGTTTTTT. Translating gives CASSYPSGGGQRTGELFF.

The chain uses TRBV7-8 and TRBJ1-1, with unresolved D. From germline, CDR1 is SGHVS and CDR2 FQNEAQ. The CDR3 has 15 amino acids. V lost 5 bases, J lost 1 base, and 14 bases lay in between. CDR3 sequence reads: CASSPISLGNTEAFF. The DNA for the CDR3 is TGTGCCAGCAGCCCCATATCGTTAGGGAACACTGAAGCTTTCTTT.

This sequence joins TRBV28 and TRBJ2-7; D assignment may be TRBD1 or TRBD2 (5 bases each). The ends were cut back, 5 bases at V and 0 bases at J, with 11 bases in the middle. This CDR3 contains 14 residues. Germline CDR1 and CDR2: MDHEN and SYDVKM. CDR3 coding DNA: TGTGCCAGCAGTCCGGGGACGCACTCCTACGAGCAGTACTTC. It translates to CASSPGTHSYEQYF.

This clonotype was seen more than once but under ten times. This chain uses TRBV2 with TRBJ1-1; tentatively, D is TRBD1 (6 bases). The CDR3 length is 14 residues. The V end lost 8 bases, the J end lost 2 bases, and 15 bases lay between the germline ends. The germline CDR1 and CDR2 sequences are SNHLY and FYNNEI. DNA for the CDR3: TGTGCCAGCGGTAAGGACAGATCAAACACTGAAGCTTTCTTT. Amino acids: CASGKDRSNTEAFF.

This clonotype was seen just once. The V gene is TRBV5-1, the J gene TRBJ2-5, with D possibly called TRBD1 or TRBD2 (5 bases each). The CDR3 spans 14 residues. Trimming took 0 bases from V and 3 from J, leaving 9 bases between them. Germline CDR1 and CDR2: SGHRS and YFSETQ. The CDR3, as DNA: TGCGCCAGCAGCTTGGACAGGAGGAAAGAGACCCAGTACTTC. It codes for CASSLDRRKETQYF.

The CDR3: CSVEKGQGNGELFF. The CDR3, as DNA: TGCAGCGTTGAAAAGGGACAGGGGAACGGGGAGCTGTTTTTT. The genes are TRBV29-1 and TRBJ2-2; 10 positions agree with TRBD1. The germline V gene encodes CDR1 SQVTM and CDR2 ANQGSEA. This CDR3 region has 14 residues. The junction had 4 bases not matched to a gene; V was cut back by 2 bases and J by 7 bases.

This clonotype was observed a handful of times. V usage is TRBV10-3 and J usage is TRBJ2-1, with TRBD1 matching 9 bases. This CDR3 comprises 13 residues. V lost 9 bases to trimming and J lost 4 bases; unmatched junction nucleotides: 4. The V gene's germline CDR1 is ENHRY and CDR2 SYGVKD. As DNA, the CDR3 is TGTGCCATTGGACAGGGGCTATACAATGAGCAGTTCTTC. It encodes CAIGQGLYNEQFF.

The chain couples TRBV4-1 to TRBJ1-6; 10 bases map to TRBD1. The CDR3 length is 16 residues. V was clipped by 4 bases and J by 8 bases; unmatched bases: 8. CDR1 and CDR2 (germline): MGHRA, YSYEKL. CDR3 amino acids: CASSRTRQGADSPLHF. CDR3 in DNA: TGCGCCAGCAGCCGGACCAGACAGGGGGCTGATTCACCCCTCCACTTT.

This chain joins TRBV20-1 and TRBJ1-2, with D perhaps matching TRBD1 (6 bases). V lost 4 bases, J lost 2 bases, and 11 bases lay in between. The CDR3 contains 13 residues. Germline-derived CDR1 and CDR2 are DFQATT and SNEGSKA (reference sequence). The CDR3 DNA sequence: TGCAGTGCTACCGGGACAACCAACTATGGCTACACCTTC. Protein product: CSATGTTNYGYTF.

Many counts were recorded for this clonotype. The chain links TRBV7-2 to TRBJ2-3; unclear D gene. This CDR3 has 14 residues. Germline V CDR1 and CDR2: SGHTA, FQGNSA. Between the trimmed V and J ends, which lost 2 bases and 6 bases, there was a span of 12 bases. The CDR3 DNA reads TGTGCCAGCAGCTTAATGGGGTTAGGGGATACGCAGTATTTT. Protein sequence: CASSLMGLGDTQYF.

In this sample, this clonotype turned up a few times. This chain connects TRBV5-1 to TRBJ1-2; D gene ambiguous. The CDR3 consists of 18 residues. Per the germline V gene, CDR1 is SGHRS and CDR2 is YFSETQ. V lost 1 base to trimming and J lost 5 bases, with 24 bases between them. CDR3 in DNA: TGCGCCAGCAGCTTGCATGGCACACTGACAAGCCTTGGGTATGGCTACACCTTC. Protein sequence: CASSLHGTLTSLGYGYTF.

The CDR3 DNA reads as TGCGCCAGCAGCTTGGAACTACGGGGTGAGACCCAGTACTTC. It is translated as CASSLELRGETQYF. The chain links TRBV5-1 to TRBJ2-5, with a weak D call TRBD2 (5 bases). This CDR3 has 14 amino acids. The germline CDR1 and CDR2 sequences are SGHRS and YFSETQ. V was clipped by 0 bases and J by 5 bases, with 11 bases between them.

This clonotype was counted only a few times. The chain couples TRBV6-2 or TRBV6-3 to TRBJ2-1; 10 bases match TRBD1. CDR1 is MNHEY, CDR2 SVGEGT, per germline. The CDR3 sequence is 15 residues long. Unmatched junction bases numbered 7, after V lost 4 bases and J lost 7 bases. CDR3 in amino acids: CASSSGQGVKNEQFF. DNA of the CDR3: TGTGCCAGCAGTTCCGGACAGGGGGTGAAGAATGAGCAGTTCTTC.

This clonotype was counted between two and nine times. The J gene is TRBJ1-1, the V gene TRBV28; D is unresolved. The CDR3 runs 15 residues. V lost 1 base, J lost 4 bases, and 13 bases lay in between. CDR1 MDHEN and CDR2 SYDVKM come from the germline V gene. DNA for the CDR3: TGTGCCAGCAGTTTATCCGGGTATAGGACCACTGAAGCTTTCTTT. Amino acids: CASSLSGYRTTEAFF.

J is TRBJ2-1 and V is TRBV4-1; 8 bases are a match to TRBD2. The CDR3 contains 15 residues. Trimming took 0 bases from V and 9 from J; bases not matched to a gene: 7. Looked up from germline, CDR1 is MGHRA and CDR2 is YSYEKL. CDR3 coding DNA: TGCGCCAGCAGCCAAGAGGCAGCGGGGGTAGGTGAGCAGTTCTTC. Its protein product is CASSQEAAGVGEQFF.

The rearrangement links TRBV11-2 to TRBJ2-3; D might be TRBD2 (6 bases). The CDR3 totals 17 residues. V was trimmed by 8 bases and J by 6 bases, leaving 27 bases between them. Germline CDR1 is SGHAT and CDR2 is FQNNGV. The CDR3 protein is CASRQISSGTRADTQYF. CDR3 in DNA: TGTGCCAGCCGTCAAATTTCTTCAGGGACTCGGGCGGATACGCAGTATTTT.

The rearrangement links TRBV20-1 to TRBJ2-5, with 8 positions matching TRBD2. The trim removed 0 bases at V and 5 bases at J, leaving 8 bases unmatched. Per germline, CDR1 DFQATT and CDR2 SNEGSKA (reference sequence). The CDR3 has 15 residues. CDR3 DNA: TGCAGTGCTAGAGATCGATGGGCTAGCGGGGAGACCCAGTACTTC. Protein product: CSARDRWASGETQYF.

The chain couples TRBV11-2 to TRBJ1-6; D is ambiguous. The CDR3 is made up of 13 amino acids. The germline gives CDR1 SGHAT, CDR2 FQNNGV. Deletions cut 5 bases from V and 5 bases from J, with 7 bases between. The CDR3 coding sequence is TGTGCCAGCAGCCCCCAGAATAATTCACCCCTCCACTTT. This translates into CASSPQNNSPLHF. The complete variable domain, with remaining parts taken from reference TRBV11-2 and TRBJ1-6, reads EAGVAQSPRYKIIEKRQSVAFWCNPISGHATLYWYQQILGQGPKLLIQFQNNGVVDDSQLPKDRFSAERLKGVDSTLKIQPAKLEDSAVYLCASSPQNNSPLHFGNGTRLTVT.

This clonotype turned up a few times. This chain uses TRBV6-2 or TRBV6-3 with TRBJ2-1; D is ambiguous. The germline V gene has CDR1 MNHEY and CDR2 SVGEGT. The CDR3 has 14 amino acids. V lost 4 bases and J 8 bases, leaving 15 bases between the germline ends. The CDR3 DNA sequence: TGTGCCAGCAGTTCCTTTTGGGGATTCGATGAGCAGTTCTTC. This codes for CASSSFWGFDEQFF.

This rearrangement joins TRBV12-3 or TRBV12-4 to TRBJ2-2; D unresolved. The ends were cut back, 3 bases at V and 1 base at J, with 6 bases in the middle. This CDR3 region has 14 residues. CDR3 region: CASSFWENTGELFF. The CDR3 DNA is TGTGCCAGCAGTTTCTGGGAGAACACCGGGGAGCTGTTTTTT.

The rearrangement joins TRBV20-1 to TRBJ2-1; D not resolved. The CDR3 has 13 amino acids. The germline V gene has CDR1 DFQATT and CDR2 SNEGSKA (reference sequence). Trimming pared 4 bases from V and 3 bases from J, leaving 10 bases between. The CDR3 is CSATDSNYNEQFF. CDR3 sequence (DNA): TGCAGTGCTACAGATTCGAACTACAATGAGCAGTTCTTC.